This entry lists 21 T cell receptor beta chains sequenced from one sample in a study of blood T cell repertoires in COVID-19. Produced via immunoSEQ multiplex PCR; TCRdb's table is partial and in-frame only. The table lists a few hundred thousand clones, 75% to 90% of them singletons. Sequenced material: PBMCs or T cells enriched from blood (not recorded which). All receptors come from a man aged 25-40 years who had recovered from COVID-19.

This chain joins TRBV9 and TRBJ1-1, with D unresolved. In germline, CDR1 is SGDLS, CDR2 YYNGEE. The CDR3 totals 16 residues. Trimming removed 0 bases from V and 4 bases from J, with 16 bases in between. The CDR3, as DNA: TGTGCCAGCAGCGTAGGGCTTGAAGGTTCAGGCACTGAAGCTTTCTTT. It encodes CASSVGLEGSGTEAFF.

CDR3 region: CASSLAGVGELFF. As DNA, the CDR3 is TGTGCCAGCAGTTTAGCGGGAGTGGGGGAGCTGTTTTTT. This chain joins TRBV2 and TRBJ2-2, with TRBD2 matching over 9 bases. The CDR3 runs 13 residues. Germline values: CDR1 SNHLY, CDR2 FYNNEI. V lost 5 bases to trimming and J lost 8 bases; unmatched junction nucleotides: 3.

The chain's CDR3 is CASSHLPGREYVTGELFF. The CDR3 nucleotides read TGTGCCAGCAGCCATCTCCCGGGGCGGGAGTATGTCACCGGGGAGCTGTTTTTT. The chain joins TRBV14 to TRBJ2-2; 7 bases are shared with TRBD2. J was trimmed by 4 bases and V by 3 bases; bases with no gene match: 14. Germline CDR1 and CDR2: SGHDN and FVKESK. CDR3 length: 18 amino acids.

This CDR3 reads CSASPGNTEAFF. The CDR3, as DNA: TGCAGTGCTAGTCCAGGAAACACTGAAGCTTTCTTT. This chain connects TRBV20-1 to TRBJ1-1; D gene unclear. The CDR3 runs to 12 residues. Between the trimmed V and J ends, which lost 3 bases and 2 bases, there was a span of 7 bases. Germline V CDR1 and CDR2: DFQATT, SNEGSKA (reference sequence).

This clone was recorded only once. The gene calls are TRBV3-1 (or the pseudogene TRBV3-2) and TRBJ2-2, with 10 bases aligning to TRBD2. This CDR3 region has 16 residues. The V gene's germline CDR1 is LGHDT and CDR2 YNNKEL (reference sequence). J lost 3 bases, V lost 4 bases, and 5 bases had no gene match. This CDR3 is CASSRALAGDTGELFF. The CDR3 region has the DNA TGTGCCAGCAGCCGGGCCCTAGCGGGAGACACCGGGGAGCTGTTTTTT.

This chain links TRBV25-1 with TRBJ2-7; D may be TRBD1 (6 bases). CDR1 MGHDK and CDR2 SYGVNS come from the germline V gene. The CDR3 is 15 residues long. Trimming stripped 4 bases from V and 0 bases from J, with 13 bases between. This CDR3 reads CASSATGPSSYEQYF. The DNA for the CDR3 is TGTGCCAGCAGTGCGACAGGTCCTAGCTCCTACGAGCAGTACTTC.

The V gene is TRBV28, the J gene TRBJ2-1; the D gene is possibly TRBD2 (6 bases). This CDR3 comprises 14 residues. The V gene's germline CDR1 is MDHEN and CDR2 SYDVKM. V shed 7 bases and J shed 6 bases, with 16 bases lying between them. The chain's CDR3 is CASTSSGLGNEQFF. The DNA of the CDR3 is TGTGCCAGCACCTCTTCGGGACTCGGCAATGAGCAGTTCTTC.

V is TRBV5-1 and J is TRBJ2-1; TRBD2 aligns across 9 bases. Germline V gene sequence: CDR1 SGHRS, CDR2 YFSETQ. V was pared by 6 bases and J by 5 bases, with 6 bases of the junction left unmatched. This CDR3 has 14 residues. CDR3 DNA sequence: TGCGCCAGCAAAATAGCGGGGGCAAACAATGAGCAGTTCTTC. Translating gives CASKIAGANNEQFF.

In the case of this clone: The junction does not match germline at one end; this may be a read error. J is TRBJ2-2 and V is TRBV7-7; perhaps TRBD2 as D (6 bases). Per germline, CDR1 SSHAT and CDR2 FNYEAQ (reference sequence). The CDR3 spans 15 residues. CDR3 bases: TGTGCTAGCAGCCGCGGGACCGCCTTCGCCGGGGAGCTGTTTTTT. This translates into CASSRGTAFAGELFF.

V is TRBV10-2 and J is TRBJ2-1; no reliable D call. V was shortened by 4 bases and J by 0 bases, with 16 bases between the two germline ends. Germline values: CDR1 WSHSY, CDR2 SAAADI. This CDR3 spans 17 amino acids. The CDR3 spells CASSADGSPSSYNEQFF. CDR3 DNA sequence: TGCGCCAGCAGTGCTGATGGTAGTCCGAGCTCCTACAATGAGCAGTTCTTC.

The J gene is TRBJ2-3, the V gene TRBV7-9; 7 nucleotides align to TRBD2. CDR3 length equals 16 residues. Germline V gene lookup returns CDR1 SEHNR and CDR2 FQNEAQ (reference sequence). With V trimmed by 4 bases and J by 1 base, 8 bases remained unmatched. The CDR3 sequence: CASSYPVGGGTDTQYF. The CDR3 DNA follows: TGTGCCAGCAGCTACCCGGTGGGGGGGGGCACAGATACGCAGTATTTT. Using reference TRBV7-9 and TRBJ2-3 for the parts outside the CDR3, the full variable domain is DTGVSQNPRHKITKRGQNVTFRCDPISEHNRLYWYRQTLGQGPEFLTYFQNEAQLEKSRLLSDRFSAERPKGSFSTLEIQRTEQGDSAMYLCASSYPVGGGTDTQYFGPGTRLTVL.

The V gene is TRBV28, the J gene TRBJ2-7; a possible D gene is TRBD1 (6 bases). CDR1 is MDHEN, CDR2 SYDVKM, per germline. The CDR3 loop spans 16 amino acids. The V end was cut by 6 bases, the J end by 1 base, with 19 bases between. CDR3 DNA: TGTGCCAGCAGACCCTCGACAGGCAGTGTTTCCTACGAGCAGTACTTC. Amino acid sequence: CASRPSTGSVSYEQYF. The full variable domain, its missing parts supplied by reference TRBV28 and TRBJ2-7, is DVKVTQSSRYLVKRTGEKVFLECVQDMDHENMFWYRQDPGLGLRLIYFSYDVKMKEKGDIPEGYSVSREKKERFSLILESASTNQTSMYLCASRPSTGSVSYEQYFGPGTRLTVT.

This chain links TRBV27 with TRBJ1-5, with unresolved D. With 8 bases removed from V and 0 bases from J, the gap between germline ends came to 11 bases. CDR3 length: 14 amino acids. Germline assignment: CDR1 MNHEY and CDR2 SMNVEV (reference sequence). The DNA for the CDR3 is TGTGCCAGCGGAGACGGAAATAGCAATCAGCCCCAGCATTTT. This gives the protein CASGDGNSNQPQHF.

J is TRBJ2-7 and V is TRBV21-1; the table's D call, TRBD1, was not checked against the DNA. TRBV21-1 is a pseudogene locus. This CDR3 contains 14 residues. The CDR3 sequence: CASTKDPDSYEQYF. The CDR3 DNA reads as TGTGCCAGCACCAAGGATCCGGACAGCTACGAGCAGTACTTC.

This chain links TRBV28 with TRBJ2-2; TRBD1 is a possible D gene (6 bases). This CDR3 comprises 16 residues. V lost 9 bases to trimming and J lost 0 bases, with 17 bases between them. Germline assignment: CDR1 MDHEN and CDR2 SYDVKM. In DNA form, the CDR3 reads TGTGCCAGTAAGATGACAGGCCTAGCGAACACCGGGGAGCTGTTTTTT. Translating it yields CASKMTGLANTGELFF.

The J gene is TRBJ1-4, the V gene TRBV5-1; D is unclear. CDR1 is SGHRS and CDR2 is YFSETQ in the germline V gene. Deletions cut 0 bases from V and 0 bases from J, with 6 bases between. The CDR3 contains 15 residues. CDR3 amino acids: CASSLEPATNEKLFF. In DNA, the CDR3 is TGCGCCAGCAGCTTGGAGCCTGCAACTAATGAAAAACTGTTTTTT.

The J gene is TRBJ1-5, the V gene TRBV30; TRBD1 matches at 9 bases. CDR3 length: 13 amino acids. Germline V gene data show CDR1 as GTSNPN and CDR2 as SVGIG (reference sequence). V shed 5 bases and J 7 bases; nucleotides not matched to a gene: 6. CDR3 sequence reads: CAWGGQGRQPQHF. The CDR3 DNA is TGTGCCTGGGGGGGACAGGGAAGACAGCCCCAGCATTTT. Drawing the rest from reference TRBV30 and TRBJ1-5, the complete variable domain is SQTIHQWPATLVQPVGSPLSLECTVEGTSNPNLYWYRQAAGRGLQLLFYSVGIGQISSEVPQNLSASRPQDRQFILSSKKLLLSDSGFYLCAWGGQGRQPQHFGDGTRLSIL.

The V gene is TRBV19, the J gene TRBJ1-2, with D possibly matching TRBD1 (5 bases). Germline lookup yields CDR1 LNHDA and CDR2 SQIVND (reference sequence). The V end lost 3 bases, the J end lost 4 bases, and 15 bases lay between the germline ends. The CDR3 is 15 amino acids. The CDR3 reads CASSIPGQGSYGYTF. CDR3 nucleotides: TGTGCCAGTAGTATCCCCGGGCAGGGAAGCTATGGCTACACCTTC.

CDR3 in amino acids: CASSLRGSSWESIDGYTF. The CDR3 nucleotides read TGCGCCAGCAGCCTTAGGGGGTCCTCCTGGGAATCTATAGATGGCTACACCTTC. The chain has TRBV5-1 and TRBJ1-2, with D tentatively TRBD1 (6 bases). The germline V and J ends were trimmed by 4 bases and 6 bases, with 28 bases remaining between them. Germline V gene lookup returns CDR1 SGHRS and CDR2 YFSETQ. This CDR3 spans 18 amino acids.

The rearrangement uses TRBV30 and TRBJ1-3, with 9 nucleotides matching TRBD1. The CDR3 is 14 amino acids. Germline values: CDR1 GTSNPN, CDR2 SVGIG (reference sequence). V lost 6 bases, J lost 4 bases, and 7 bases stayed unmatched. CDR3 in DNA: TGTGCCTGCTTACAGGGGGCGGGCGGAAACACCATATATTTT. As protein: CACLQGAGGNTIYF.

The chain has TRBV28 and TRBJ2-1; TRBD2 matches 13 bases. From germline, CDR1 is MDHEN and CDR2 SYDVKM. The CDR3 extends over 16 amino acids. The trim removed 5 bases at V and 7 bases at J, leaving 8 bases unmatched. For the CDR3, the DNA is TGTGCCAGCAGTCCGGCCGGACTAGCGGGAGTGAATGAGCAGTTCTTC. Translating it yields CASSPAGLAGVNEQFF.